The 29 T cell receptor beta chains presented below share a single source sample, sequenced in a study of blood T cell repertoires in COVID-19. The assay was immunoSEQ multiplex PCR, and TCRdb's table has in-frame clones only and misses some. The sample yields around 140,000 clones, roughly four fifths seen once. Sequencing input: PBMCs or T cells enriched from blood (not recorded which). The receptor set was obtained from a man aged 35 to 55 with acute COVID-19.

This chain joins TRBV3-1 (or the pseudogene TRBV3-2) and TRBJ1-2; no definite D call. The germline V gene encodes CDR1 LGHDT and CDR2 YNNKEL (reference sequence). V lost 4 bases, J lost 8 bases, and 11 bases lay in between. The CDR3 covers 12 residues. CDR3 sequence reads: CASSPREGGYTF. The CDR3 nucleotides are TGTGCCAGCAGCCCTCGGGAGGGCGGCTACACCTTC.

The sample holds a few counts of this clone. The V gene is TRBV4-2, the J gene TRBJ2-5, with 12 bases aligning to TRBD2. The J segment lost 0 bases and the V segment lost 4 bases, leaving 6 bases of the junction unmatched. CDR1 LGHNA and CDR2 YNFKEQ come from the germline V gene. The CDR3 sequence is 17 residues long. The CDR3 here is CASSPWTSGEYQETQYF. The CDR3 DNA follows: TGTGCCAGCAGCCCGTGGACTAGCGGGGAGTACCAAGAGACCCAGTACTTC.

The gene calls are TRBV2 and TRBJ1-2; TRBD1 might be the D (6 bases). V lost 6 bases and J lost 3, with 8 bases in between. This CDR3 spans 12 amino acids. Germline lookup yields CDR1 SNHLY and CDR2 FYNNEI. The CDR3 loop is CASSQGYYGYTF. The CDR3, as DNA: TGTGCCAGCAGCCAGGGGTACTATGGCTACACCTTC.

The chain recombines TRBV20-1 with TRBJ2-1; D may be TRBD1 (5 bases). V was pared by 7 bases and J by 7 bases, with 11 bases between. Germline CDR1 is DFQATT and CDR2 is SNEGSKA (reference sequence). The CDR3 contains 11 residues. The CDR3 sequence: CSVQKGNEQFF. CDR3 DNA sequence: TGCAGTGTCCAAAAGGGGAATGAGCAGTTCTTC.

V gene TRBV10-3 combines with J gene TRBJ1-2; 7 bases are a match to TRBD1. There are 12 residues in the CDR3. V dropped 2 bases and J dropped 12; count of bases not matched to a gene: 6. Germline V gene lookup returns CDR1 ENHRY and CDR2 SYGVKD. The CDR3 DNA is TGTGCCATCAGTGAGGTGGAGGGGGCTCACACCTTC. This translates into CAISEVEGAHTF.

Sample share makes this clone medium-sized (0.01 to 0.1%). The J gene is TRBJ2-7, the V gene TRBV19, with a possible D match to TRBD1 (5 bases). Germline CDR1 reads LNHDA; CDR2 reads SQIVND (reference sequence). The CDR3 is 15 residues long. V was cut by 2 bases and J by 1 base, with 12 bases left in between. CDR3: CASSIKGRDSYEQYF. In DNA form, the CDR3 reads TGTGCCAGTAGTATAAAGGGCAGGGATTCCTACGAGCAGTACTTC.

This chain uses TRBV6-5 with TRBJ2-3; 8 bases match TRBD2. This CDR3 spans 15 amino acids. Germline trimming cut 6 bases from V and 1 base from J; bases unmatched to any gene: 6. Germline V lookup: CDR1 MNHEY, CDR2 SVGAGI. The DNA for the CDR3 is TGTGCCAGCAGCTCCCGGGGGGGGCGCACAGATACGCAGTATTTT. This codes for CASSSRGGRTDTQYF.

V usage is TRBV19 and J usage is TRBJ1-5; D might be TRBD1 (6 bases). Trimming took 7 bases from V and 7 from J, leaving 17 bases between them. The CDR3 runs to 14 residues. In germline, CDR1 is LNHDA, CDR2 SQIVND (reference sequence). CDR3 nucleotide sequence: TGTGCCAGTACCTCGGACAGCCAAAGACAGCCCCAGCATTTT. Its protein is CASTSDSQRQPQHF.

J is TRBJ1-5 and V is TRBV9; D is uncertain. From germline, CDR1 is SGDLS and CDR2 YYNGEE. The CDR3 runs 15 residues. The V gene lost 2 bases and the J gene lost 0 bases, with 9 bases spanning the gap. The CDR3 region has the DNA TGTGCCAGCAGCGTCGACACTTCTAGCAATCAGCCCCAGCATTTT. Its protein product is CASSVDTSSNQPQHF.

The chain uses TRBV29-1 and TRBJ1-2, with 11 nucleotides matching TRBD1. CDR1 and CDR2 from the germline V gene are SQVTM and ANQGSEA. With 8 bases clipped from V and 0 bases from J, the junction kept 8 bases outside the gene matches. This CDR3 spans 15 amino acids. The DNA of the CDR3 is TGCAGCTCCAGGACAGGGGGCGCCGCTAACTATGGCTACACCTTC. Its protein product is CSSRTGGAANYGYTF. The variable domain in full, completed from reference TRBV29-1 and TRBJ1-2, reads SAVISQKPSRDICQRGTSLTIQCQVDSQVTMMFWYRQQPGQSLTLIATANQGSEATYESGFVIDKFPISRPNLTFSTLTVSNMSPEDSSIYLCSSRTGGAANYGYTFGSGTRLTVV.

The chain carries TRBV27 and TRBJ2-7; 9 nucleotides align to TRBD1. This CDR3 has 16 residues. Trimming at V came to 6 bases and at J to 2 bases, leaving 11 bases not matched to a gene. CDR1 is MNHEY, CDR2 SMNVEV, per germline (reference sequence). CDR3 sequence (DNA): TGTGCCAGCAGCCGAGGAGGGACAGGGATAACCTACGAGCAGTACTTC. It codes for CASSRGGTGITYEQYF.

V gene TRBV3-1 (or the pseudogene TRBV3-2) combines with J gene TRBJ2-1; TRBD2 matches at 10 bases. Germline lookup yields CDR1 LGHDT and CDR2 YNNKEL (reference sequence). This CDR3 region has 16 residues. The J segment lost 7 bases and the V segment lost 4 bases, leaving 10 bases of the junction unmatched. This CDR3 reads CASSRRAGGAANEQFF. The CDR3 bases are TGTGCCAGCAGCCGGAGAGCGGGAGGGGCTGCTAATGAGCAGTTCTTC.

V and J are TRBV28 and TRBJ1-2; unclear D gene. Germline loops: CDR1 MDHEN, CDR2 SYDVKM. V was trimmed by 6 bases and J by 8 bases, leaving 16 bases between them. The CDR3 is made up of 13 amino acids. The CDR3 DNA reads TGTGCCAGCAGGTTAGACTCATTCGAGGGCTACACCTTC. Translated: CASRLDSFEGYTF.

The V and J genes are TRBV5-1 and TRBJ1-4, with D maybe TRBD1 (5 bases). Germline V gene sequence: CDR1 SGHRS, CDR2 YFSETQ. V lost 3 bases, J lost 8 bases, and 14 bases lay in between. CDR3 length: 14 residues. The CDR3 loop reads CASSSMTDGEKLFF. CDR3 DNA sequence: TGCGCCAGCAGCTCGATGACAGACGGGGAAAAACTGTTTTTT. The complete variable domain, with remaining parts taken from reference TRBV5-1 and TRBJ1-4, reads KAGVTQTPRYLIKTRGQQVTLSCSPISGHRSVSWYQQTPGQGLQFLFEYFSETQRNKGNFPGRFSGRQFSNSRSEMNVSTLELGDSALYLCASSSMTDGEKLFFGSGTQLSVL.

The chain has TRBV5-8 and TRBJ1-2, with a weak D call TRBD1 (5 bases). Germline-derived CDR1 and CDR2 are SGHTS and YDEGEE. The ends were cut back, 1 base at V and 2 bases at J, with 12 bases in the middle. This CDR3 has 15 amino acids. The CDR3 nucleotides read TGTGCCAGCAGCTTGCCCGCGGGGGTGAACTATGGCTACACCTTC. This encodes CASSLPAGVNYGYTF.

This chain links TRBV9 with TRBJ2-2; possibly TRBD2 for D (6 bases). The CDR3 loop spans 15 amino acids. The V and J ends lost 1 base and 5 bases respectively, with 12 bases between them. In germline, CDR1 is SGDLS, CDR2 YYNGEE. CDR3 residues: CASSVKNRGTGELFF. The CDR3 bases are TGTGCCAGCAGCGTAAAAAATCGGGGGACCGGGGAGCTGTTTTTT.

The CDR3, as DNA: TGCGCCAGCAGCCTCGGACATCCTTCCTACGAGCAGTACTTC. Amino acids: CASSLGHPSYEQYF. The V call is TRBV4-1, the J call TRBJ2-7; TRBD1 might be the D (5 bases). CDR1 is MGHRA, CDR2 YSYEKL, per germline. V lost 4 bases and J lost 1, with 11 bases in between. This CDR3 has 14 amino acids.

This chain joins TRBV3-1 (or the pseudogene TRBV3-2) and TRBJ1-1; no firm D call. Trimming took 4 bases from V and 0 from J, leaving 9 bases between them. The germline CDR1 and CDR2 sequences are LGHDT and YNNKEL (reference sequence). The length of the CDR3 is 14 residues. This CDR3 reads CASSPQEVNTEAFF. CDR3 in DNA: TGTGCCAGCAGCCCTCAGGAGGTGAACACTGAAGCTTTCTTT.

The chain joins TRBV5-1 to TRBJ1-2; 9 bases are a match to TRBD1. The J segment lost 4 bases and the V segment lost 1 base, leaving 5 bases of the junction unmatched. CDR3 length equals 15 residues. The germline gives CDR1 SGHRS, CDR2 YFSETQ. The CDR3: CASSLLGTGTYGYTF. CDR3 sequence (DNA): TGCGCCAGCAGCTTGTTGGGGACAGGGACCTATGGCTACACCTTC.

The chain is built from TRBV5-1 and TRBJ2-7, with TRBD2 matching over 7 bases. With 3 bases clipped from V and 0 bases from J, the junction kept 6 bases outside the gene matches. CDR1 is SGHRS, CDR2 YFSETQ, per germline. The CDR3 length is 15 residues. The CDR3 DNA reads as TGCGCCAGCAGCTCTCGGGGCGGGAGCTCCTACGAGCAGTACTTC. It encodes CASSSRGGSSYEQYF.

The chain uses TRBV5-8 and TRBJ1-2; a weak D match, TRBD1 (5 bases). CDR3 length: 16 residues. The germline V and J ends were trimmed by 4 bases and 0 bases, with 16 bases remaining between them. The germline CDR1 and CDR2 sequences are SGHTS and YDEGEE. CDR3 sequence: CASSPSGGTSNYGYTF. The CDR3, as DNA: TGTGCCAGCAGCCCGTCGGGGGGTACGTCTAACTATGGCTACACCTTC.

The V and J genes are TRBV9 and TRBJ1-2; D not resolved. The CDR3 contains 13 residues. V lost 0 bases and J lost 8, with 11 bases in between. From germline, CDR1 is SGDLS and CDR2 YYNGEE. The CDR3 protein is CASSVDERMGYTF. CDR3 nucleotides: TGTGCCAGCAGCGTAGATGAGAGGATGGGCTACACCTTC.

This clone is a singleton in its sample. This chain connects TRBV19 to TRBJ2-7; 9 positions match TRBD2. The CDR3 totals 16 residues. Trimming at V came to 4 bases and at J to 2 bases, leaving 9 bases not matched to a gene. Germline CDR1 reads LNHDA; CDR2 reads SQIVND (reference sequence). As DNA, the CDR3 is TGTGCCAGTAGTAAACCCTCGGGGACTAGCACCTACGAGCAGTACTTC. Its translation: CASSKPSGTSTYEQYF.

There are a few counts of this clone. The chain employs TRBV4-2 and TRBJ2-7, with a weak D call TRBD2 (6 bases). CDR1 and CDR2 (germline): LGHNA, YNFKEQ. This CDR3 has 17 residues. V shed 4 bases and J shed 2 bases, with 21 bases lying between them. The CDR3 DNA is TGTGCCAGCAGCCGCACAACTTCCGGGACTCTTACCTACGAGCAGTACTTC. As protein: CASSRTTSGTLTYEQYF.

This CDR3 is CATSDSKRGGSDTQYF. CDR3 DNA sequence: TGTGCCACCAGTGATTCGAAGCGGGGGGGATCAGATACGCAGTATTTT. The genes are TRBV24-1 and TRBJ2-3; 10 nucleotides agree with TRBD2. With V trimmed by 2 bases and J by 4 bases, 5 bases remained unmatched. CDR1 and CDR2 from the germline V gene are KGHDR and SFDVKD. The CDR3 spans 16 residues.

The J gene is TRBJ1-1, the V gene TRBV5-1; D not resolved. The length of the CDR3 is 14 residues. Between the trimmed V and J ends, which lost 1 base and 5 bases, there was a span of 12 bases. The germline V gene has CDR1 SGHRS and CDR2 YFSETQ. This CDR3 reads CASSLTWTGTEAFF. The CDR3 DNA reads TGCGCCAGCAGCTTGACTTGGACGGGGACTGAAGCTTTCTTT.

The genes are TRBV3-1 (or the pseudogene TRBV3-2) and TRBJ2-1; D is perhaps TRBD2 (5 bases). V was pared by 1 base and J by 6 bases, with 10 bases between. The CDR3 length is 14 residues. Germline assignment: CDR1 LGHDT and CDR2 YNNKEL (reference sequence). As DNA, the CDR3 is TGTGCCAGCAGCCAAGCCGCTAGCAGCAATGAGCAGTTCTTC. As protein: CASSQAASSNEQFF.

The chain carries TRBV18 and TRBJ1-3, with D tentatively TRBD1 (5 bases). The germline V gene encodes CDR1 KGHSH and CDR2 LQKENI. The CDR3 contains 15 residues. V shed 2 bases and J shed 3 bases, with 11 bases lying between them. CDR3 in amino acids: CASSPSVGVGNTIYF. The DNA of the CDR3 is TGTGCCAGCTCACCATCGGTAGGGGTTGGAAACACCATATATTTT.

The gene calls are TRBV7-4 and TRBJ2-1, with 7 bases aligning to TRBD2. The germline CDR1 and CDR2 sequences are SGHVT and SQSDAQ. The length of the CDR3 is 17 residues. Trimming removed 10 bases from V and 0 bases from J; junction bases left unmatched: 15. CDR3 nucleotide sequence: TGTGCCATCTCAAACTGTCCGGGCGGGAGCTCCTACAATGAGCAGTTCTTC. Translation: CAISNCPGGSSYNEQFF. Full variable domain (missing parts from reference TRBV7-4 and TRBJ2-1): GAGVSQSPRYKVAKRGRDVALRCDSISGHVTLYWYRQTLGQGSEVLTYSQSDAQRDKSGRPSGRFSAERPERSVSTLKIQRTEQGDSAVYLCAISNCPGGSSYNEQFFGPGTRLTVL.